The T cell receptor beta chain described here comes from a study of T cells in Graves' hyperthyroidism and ophthalmopathy. At least 3 on the Clinical Activity Score was recorded for ophthalmopathy patients, who also had NOSPECS grade at least 4 and duration under 3 months. Together with thyroid ultrasound, orbital computed tomography, serum thyroxine and TRAb, clinical symptoms were used for diagnoses. TCR beta CDR3 regions were amplified from RNA. The HTBI set primed first-round TCR CDR3 RT-PCR. Each CDR3 protein gets one entry after TCRdb re-called the multiplex PCR reads with MiXCR. The sample lists fewer than 450,000 distinct CDR3 sequences, about 18% seen once, with 35% to 45% in the top ten. A note on this clonotype: The antigen is not known.

This CDR3 has 15 amino acids. The V segment lost 2 bases and the J segment 8 bases; nucleotides outside the gene matches: 9. Germline loops: CDR1 MDHEN, CDR2 SYDVKM. Study-wide findings and caveats: Blood also showed most of the thyroid clonotypes that were expanded above 0.001.

The material sequenced was blood. The receptor was derived from a man aged 18 to 35 with Graves' ophthalmopathy. V usage is TRBV28 and J usage is TRBJ1-3; 7 nucleotides agree with TRBD1. CDR3: CASSLTGAAGHTIYF. In DNA, the CDR3 is TGTGCCAGCAGTTTAACAGGGGCCGCGGGCCACACCATATATTTT.